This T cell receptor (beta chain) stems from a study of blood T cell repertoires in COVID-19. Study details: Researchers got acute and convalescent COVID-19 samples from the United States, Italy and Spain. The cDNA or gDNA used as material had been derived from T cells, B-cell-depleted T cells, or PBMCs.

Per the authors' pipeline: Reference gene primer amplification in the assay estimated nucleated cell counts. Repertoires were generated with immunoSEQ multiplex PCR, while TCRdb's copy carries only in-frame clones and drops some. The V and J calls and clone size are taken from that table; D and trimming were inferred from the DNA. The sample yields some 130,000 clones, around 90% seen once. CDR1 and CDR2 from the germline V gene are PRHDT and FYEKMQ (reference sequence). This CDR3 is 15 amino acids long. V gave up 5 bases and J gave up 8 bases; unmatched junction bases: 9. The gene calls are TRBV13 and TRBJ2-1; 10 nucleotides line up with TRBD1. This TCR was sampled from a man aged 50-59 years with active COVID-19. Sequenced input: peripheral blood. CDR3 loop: CASSPQWDRGDEQFF. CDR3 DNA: TGTGCCAGCAGCCCACAATGGGACAGGGGCGATGAGCAGTTCTTC. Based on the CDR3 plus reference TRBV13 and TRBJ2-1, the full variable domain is AAGVIQSPRHLIKEKRETATLKCYPIPRHDTVYWYQQGPGQDPQFLISFYEKMQSDKGSIPDRFSAQQFSDYHSELNMSSLELGDSALYFCASSPQWDRGDEQFFGPGTRLTVL.